A selection of T cell receptor beta chains follows, all from one sample in a study of shared clonotypes between healthy human individuals. The data were produced by immunoSEQ multiplex PCR, yet TCRdb's version contains in-frame clones alone and is incomplete. This table has millions of clones, roughly 95% appearing once. Sequenced material: naive CD8+ T cells sorted from blood. These receptors all stem from a man between 18 and 29 years old in good health. Both conserved end residues are part of each CDR3. Fields, in order: D gene, clone size, V gene, J gene, CDR3 DNA, CDR3 protein. The D gene is left open where the match is weak. Clone size is not always given. Where it is, it says once, few, many or a class for expanded clones.

D gene: TRBD2; clone size: -; V gene: TRBV2; J gene: TRBJ2-1; CDR3 DNA: TGTGCCAGCAGTGACGTAGGACTAGCGGGTTCTTGGGCCAATGAGCAGTTCTTC; CDR3 protein: CASSDVGLAGSWANEQFF
D gene: TRBD2; clone size: -; V gene: TRBV7-9; J gene: TRBJ2-1; CDR3 DNA: TGTGCCAGCAGCTTCCCCGGGGTAGCGGGAGGGGGTGAGCAGTTCTTC; CDR3 protein: CASSFPGVAGGGEQFF
D gene: TRBD1; clone size: -; V gene: TRBV5-6; J gene: TRBJ2-2; CDR3 DNA: TGTGCCAGCTTAGGGACAGCCGGGGAGCTGTTTTTT; CDR3 protein: CASLGTAGELFF
D gene: -; clone size: once; V gene: TRBV4-3; J gene: TRBJ1-1; CDR3 DNA: TGCGCCAGCAGCCGACTAACGAACACTGAAGCTTTCTTT; CDR3 protein: CASSRLTNTEAFF
D gene: -; clone size: once; V gene: TRBV9; J gene: TRBJ1-2; CDR3 DNA: TGTGCCAGCAGCGAAGCCTACACCCGGTTTCCAGGCTACACCTTC; CDR3 protein: CASSEAYTRFPGYTF
D gene: -; clone size: -; V gene: TRBV28; J gene: TRBJ2-7; CDR3 DNA: TGTGCCAGCAGTTTATTCGATGGGTACGAGCAGTACTTC; CDR3 protein: CASSLFDGYEQYF
D gene: -; clone size: -; V gene: TRBV6-6; J gene: TRBJ2-7; CDR3 DNA: TGTGCCACGACGACAGTTTCCTACGAGCAGTACTTC; CDR3 protein: CATTTVSYEQYF
D gene: -; clone size: -; V gene: TRBV4-1; J gene: TRBJ2-5; CDR3 DNA: TGCGCCAGCAGCCATGTCGAGGGGGGGCCTTGGGAGACCCAGTACTTC; CDR3 protein: CASSHVEGGPWETQYF
D gene: -; clone size: -; V gene: TRBV7-2; J gene: TRBJ1-5; CDR3 DNA: TGTGCCAGCAGCCCCCAAGGTAGGCCCAGCATTCAGCCCCAGCATTTT; CDR3 protein: CASSPQGRPSIQPQHF
D gene: -; clone size: -; V gene: TRBV25-1; J gene: TRBJ2-3; CDR3 DNA: TGTGCCAGCAGTGGGACAGACACAGATACGCAGTATTTT; CDR3 protein: CASSGTDTDTQYF
D gene: TRBD2; clone size: -; V gene: TRBV4-1; J gene: TRBJ2-7; CDR3 DNA: TGCGCCAGCAGCCAAGCACGCAGCGGGAGCTCCTACGAGCAGTACTTC; CDR3 protein: CASSQARSGSSYEQYF
D gene: TRBD2; clone size: -; V gene: TRBV6-6; J gene: TRBJ2-7; CDR3 DNA: TGTGCCACTACTAGCGGGATCTACGAGCAGTACTTC; CDR3 protein: CATTSGIYEQYF
D gene: -; clone size: -; V gene: TRBV2; J gene: TRBJ2-1; CDR3 DNA: TGTGCCAGCAGCCCTAGCGACTACAATGAGCAGTTCTTC; CDR3 protein: CASSPSDYNEQFF
D gene: TRBD2; clone size: few; V gene: TRBV5-5; J gene: TRBJ2-7; CDR3 DNA: TGTGCCAGCAGCTTGGCCGGAGGACTAGTCTCCTACGAGCAGTACTTC; CDR3 protein: CASSLAGGLVSYEQYF
D gene: TRBD2; clone size: -; V gene: TRBV4-3; J gene: TRBJ2-7; CDR3 DNA: TGCGCCAGCAGCCAAGGGGTAGCGGGAGTGAACGAGCAGTACTTC; CDR3 protein: CASSQGVAGVNEQYF
D gene: TRBD1; clone size: -; V gene: TRBV9; J gene: TRBJ1-1; CDR3 DNA: TGTGCCAGCAGCGTCGGGACAGACGACATGAACACTGAAGCTTTCTTT; CDR3 protein: CASSVGTDDMNTEAFF
D gene: -; clone size: -; V gene: TRBV10-2; J gene: TRBJ2-7; CDR3 DNA: TGCGCCAGCAGTGTCCGACAGGTTCCCTACGAGCAGTACTTC; CDR3 protein: CASSVRQVPYEQYF
D gene: -; clone size: -; V gene: TRBV7-9; J gene: TRBJ1-1; CDR3 DNA: TGTGCCAGCAGCCCCTTCGGGGGCCAGGTCAACACTGAAGCTTTCTTT; CDR3 protein: CASSPFGGQVNTEAFF
D gene: -; clone size: -; V gene: TRBV27; J gene: TRBJ2-5; CDR3 DNA: TGTGCCAGCAGCCCAGTCGGGGTGGCCGGGCCACAAGAGACCCAGTACTTC; CDR3 protein: CASSPVGVAGPQETQYF
D gene: -; clone size: -; V gene: TRBV27; J gene: TRBJ2-2; CDR3 DNA: TGTGCCAGCAGAACCACAGGGTTGATCGGCGGGGAGCTGTTTTTT; CDR3 protein: CASRTTGLIGGELFF
D gene: -; clone size: -; V gene: TRBV4-1; J gene: TRBJ2-7; CDR3 DNA: TGCGCCAGCAGCCAAGTACACTCCTACGAGCAGTACTTC; CDR3 protein: CASSQVHSYEQYF
D gene: -; clone size: once; V gene: TRBV27; J gene: TRBJ1-1; CDR3 DNA: TGTGCCAGCGGGGGGGTGACAGGGAACACTGAAGCTTTCTTT; CDR3 protein: CASGGVTGNTEAFF